The 26 T cell receptor beta chains below come from one sample, sequenced in a study of cytomegalovirus exposure and HLA in healthy donors. Vbeta (60) and Jbeta (13) primers were used in the PCR. The data were produced by immunoSEQ multiplex PCR, yet TCRdb's version contains in-frame clones alone and is incomplete. Among approximately 200,000 clones listed, 74% were seen once. The source material was PBMCs. The receptors were sampled from a woman in her thirties in good health and CMV-seropositive.

J is TRBJ2-3 and V is TRBV19; 10 bases are a match to TRBD2. CDR1 LNHDA and CDR2 SQIVND come from the germline V gene (reference sequence). Trimming at V came to 5 bases and at J to 3 bases, leaving 8 bases not matched to a gene. This CDR3 is built from 16 residues. The CDR3, as DNA: TGTGCCAGTAGTCGGTCGGCAGCGGGAGGGACAGATACGCAGTATTTT. It specifies CASSRSAAGGTDTQYF.

V is TRBV5-4 and J is TRBJ1-2, with 8 bases fitting TRBD1. The V gene's germline CDR1 is SGHNT and CDR2 YYREEE (reference sequence). The ends lost 4 bases at V and 8 bases at J; junction bases unmatched: 10. The CDR3 contains 14 residues. The CDR3 region has the DNA TGTGCCAGCAGCCCGAGACAGGGGTCGGGAGGCTACACCTTC. It encodes CASSPRQGSGGYTF.

The chain recombines TRBV6-4 with TRBJ2-1; 7 bases agree with TRBD2. Per germline, CDR1 MRHNA and CDR2 SNTAGT. Trimming cost V 6 bases and J 7 bases; bases outside gene matches: 9. This CDR3 is 14 amino acids long. CDR3 in DNA: TGTGCCAGCAGCGAACGGACTAGTGGTAATGAGCAGTTCTTC. This codes for CASSERTSGNEQFF.

The chain has TRBV7-9 and TRBJ1-1, with D possibly TRBD1 on 6 matching bases. V gave up 1 base and J gave up 0 bases, with 15 bases separating them. The germline gives CDR1 SEHNR, CDR2 FQNEAQ (reference sequence). The CDR3 is 17 residues long. CDR3 amino acids: CASSLEDRYLMNTEAFF. For the CDR3, the DNA is TGTGCCAGCAGCTTAGAGGACAGATATTTAATGAACACTGAAGCTTTCTTT.

The rearrangement joins TRBV14 to TRBJ2-1, with TRBD2 matching over 7 bases. Trimming removed 6 bases from V and 6 bases from J; junction bases left unmatched: 8. Germline-derived CDR1 and CDR2 are SGHDN and FVKESK. CDR3 length: 14 residues. This CDR3 is CASSKVTGGNEQFF. The DNA for the CDR3 is TGTGCCAGCAGTAAGGTAACGGGAGGCAATGAGCAGTTCTTC.

This chain joins TRBV10-2 and TRBJ2-7, with a tentative D call TRBD1 (6 bases). The CDR3 totals 19 residues. Germline assignment: CDR1 WSHSY and CDR2 SAAADI. Trimming removed 0 bases at V and 3 bases at J, with 24 bases between. The CDR3 nucleotides read TGCGCCAGCAGTGAGTCGGTGTTTACCCGGACAGAACCTTACTACGAGCAGTACTTC. It specifies CASSESVFTRTEPYYEQYF.

This clone was detected a few times. The chain has TRBV4-1 and TRBJ2-2; D is possibly TRBD2 (6 bases). The V end was cut by 5 bases, the J end by 6 bases, with 19 bases between. The V gene's germline CDR1 is MGHRA and CDR2 YSYEKL. The CDR3 covers 16 residues. The CDR3 is CASSESAGMGAGELFF. CDR3 DNA sequence: TGCGCCAGCAGCGAGTCGGCGGGAATGGGCGCCGGGGAGCTGTTTTTT.

The CDR3 reads CASSGIGGTDTQYF. The CDR3, as DNA: TGTGCCAGTAGTGGCATAGGGGGCACAGATACGCAGTATTTT. V is TRBV19 and J is TRBJ2-3; D may be TRBD1 (5 bases). CDR1 LNHDA and CDR2 SQIVND come from the germline V gene (reference sequence). This CDR3 contains 14 residues. The V end was cut by 5 bases, the J end by 1 base, with 10 bases between.

In this sample, this clone turned up a few times. CDR3 bases: TGTGCCAGCAGCCCCGTAAGCGGGAGGGTTTACGAGCAGTACTTC. Translating it yields CASSPVSGRVYEQYF. V gene TRBV6-1 combines with J gene TRBJ2-7; 10 positions match TRBD2. V dropped 6 bases and J dropped 4; count of bases not matched to a gene: 9. CDR3 length: 15 amino acids. Per the germline V gene, CDR1 is MNHNS and CDR2 is SASEGT.

This clone has just a few counts. The V gene is TRBV5-1, the J gene TRBJ1-4, with 8 bases matching TRBD1. This CDR3 has 15 residues. Per germline, CDR1 SGHRS and CDR2 YFSETQ. The V segment lost 0 bases and the J segment 4 bases; nucleotides outside the gene matches: 2. DNA of the CDR3: TGCGCCAGCAGCTTGGGCAGGGGGCTTAATGAAAAACTGTTTTTT. Protein product: CASSLGRGLNEKLFF.

CDR3 sequence reads: CASSPTEGELEAFF. As DNA, the CDR3 is TGTGCCAGCAGCCCGACTGAAGGGGAACTCGAAGCTTTCTTT. The chain combines TRBV4-2 with TRBJ1-1, with D perhaps matching TRBD1 (5 bases). The CDR3 runs 14 residues. Between the trimmed V and J ends, which lost 4 bases and 8 bases, there was a span of 17 bases. Germline CDR1 and CDR2: LGHNA and YNFKEQ.

The chain employs TRBV10-2 and TRBJ2-2; the match to TRBD1 covers 7 bases. CDR3 length: 14 residues. After removal of 6 bases from V and 4 bases from J, the junction contained 5 bases not matched to a gene. Germline CDR1 WSHSY, CDR2 SAAADI. The CDR3: CASRIDRVTGELFF. DNA of the CDR3: TGCGCCAGCAGGATCGACAGGGTCACCGGGGAGCTGTTTTTT.

The V call is TRBV27, the J call TRBJ1-5; 9 nucleotides line up with TRBD1. This CDR3 region has 15 residues. Germline V gives CDR1 MNHEY, CDR2 SMNVEV (reference sequence). V lost 4 bases to trimming and J lost 5 bases; unmatched junction nucleotides: 6. The CDR3: CASSSGQGRHQPQHF. CDR3 nucleotides: TGTGCCAGCAGTTCGGGACAGGGAAGACATCAGCCCCAGCATTTT.

The gene calls are TRBV7-9 and TRBJ1-1; the match to TRBD1 covers 10 bases. Germline V gene data show CDR1 as SEHNR and CDR2 as FQNEAQ (reference sequence). J gave up 4 bases and V 5 bases, and 10 bases lay outside the gene matches. The CDR3 totals 16 residues. In nucleotides, the CDR3 is TGTGCCAGCAGCCCGACCGGGACAGGGGCGATCACTGAAGCTTTCTTT. It is translated as CASSPTGTGAITEAFF.

The V gene is TRBV14, the J gene TRBJ1-2; tentatively, D is TRBD1 (5 bases). V was pared by 0 bases and J by 7 bases, with 18 bases between. The CDR3 is 16 amino acids. Looked up from germline, CDR1 is SGHDN and CDR2 is FVKESK. The CDR3 DNA reads TGTGCCAGCAGCCAAGATCTGGGGACTGTAGAAGGTGGCTACACCTTC. The encoded protein is CASSQDLGTVEGGYTF.

The V call is TRBV6-5, the J call TRBJ1-5; 7 nucleotides agree with TRBD1. This CDR3 contains 13 residues. Germline V gives CDR1 MNHEY, CDR2 SVGAGI. Trimming at V came to 8 bases and at J to 4 bases, leaving 5 bases not matched to a gene. The CDR3 bases are TGTGCCAGCCGTGGGACAGATAATCAGCCCCAGCATTTT. Its translation is CASRGTDNQPQHF.

The chain links TRBV5-1 to TRBJ2-7, with D perhaps TRBD1 (6 bases). CDR3 length: 13 amino acids. Trimming removed 7 bases from V and 2 bases from J, with 13 bases in between. CDR1 SGHRS and CDR2 YFSETQ come from the germline V gene. This CDR3 reads CASAPRGTYEQYF. As DNA, the CDR3 is TGCGCCAGCGCCCCGAGGGGGACCTACGAGCAGTACTTC.

This chain connects TRBV9 to TRBJ1-2; no clear D gene. With 2 bases removed from V and 0 bases from J, the gap between germline ends came to 8 bases. This CDR3 has 14 amino acids. CDR1 and CDR2 from the germline V gene are SGDLS and YYNGEE. CDR3 protein: CASSVIGANYGYTF. The CDR3 DNA follows: TGTGCCAGCAGCGTCATCGGAGCTAACTATGGCTACACCTTC.

The rearrangement uses TRBV11-3 and TRBJ2-1, with 11 bases identical to TRBD1. Trimming at V came to 1 base and at J to 7 bases, leaving 9 bases not matched to a gene. Germline CDR1 is SGHNT and CDR2 is YENEEA. The CDR3 contains 17 residues. The CDR3 DNA is TGTGCCAGCAGCTTAGGAGAAAGGACAGGGGGCCGGAATGAGCAGTTCTTC. It encodes CASSLGERTGGRNEQFF.

This chain uses TRBV6-6 with TRBJ1-2, with D perhaps TRBD1 (5 bases). The ends were cut back, 0 bases at V and 8 bases at J, with 10 bases in the middle. Looked up from germline, CDR1 is MNHNY and CDR2 is SVGAGI (reference sequence). The CDR3 has 13 amino acids. Here the CDR3 reads CASSYSGRGGYTF. CDR3 DNA: TGTGCCAGCAGTTACTCTGGGAGGGGCGGCTACACCTTC.

The chain has TRBV28 and TRBJ1-1; maybe TRBD1 (6 bases). Germline V gene sequence: CDR1 MDHEN, CDR2 SYDVKM. The CDR3 spans 14 residues. Trimming stripped 2 bases from V and 7 bases from J, with 14 bases between. The CDR3 protein is CASSLPITGYEAFF. CDR3 bases: TGTGCCAGCAGTTTACCCATCACAGGGTATGAAGCTTTCTTT.

The chain joins TRBV14 to TRBJ1-1; 8 bases are a match to TRBD1. Germline V gene data show CDR1 as SGHDN and CDR2 as FVKESK. V dropped 1 base and J dropped 5; count of bases not matched to a gene: 12. CDR3 length: 17 residues. The CDR3 region is CASSQAFVQGVVTEAFF. CDR3 sequence (DNA): TGTGCCAGCAGCCAAGCATTCGTACAGGGGGTGGTTACTGAAGCTTTCTTT.

V is TRBV5-1 and J is TRBJ2-1; no definite D call. The CDR3 has 13 amino acids. The V end was cut by 0 bases, the J end by 3 bases, with 4 bases between. CDR1 SGHRS and CDR2 YFSETQ come from the germline V gene. The CDR3 region is CASSLAVYNEQFF. In DNA, the CDR3 is TGCGCCAGCAGCTTGGCCGTCTACAATGAGCAGTTCTTC.

Remarks on this clone: The junction departs from the called germline gene at one end, perhaps through a read error. The gene calls are TRBV7-2 and TRBJ2-5; no firm D call. Per germline, CDR1 SGHTA and CDR2 FQGNSA. The CDR3 extends over 13 amino acids. In DNA, the CDR3 is TGTGCCAGCAGCTTTGCGTCTCAAGAGATCCAGTACTTC. This translates into CASSFASQEIQYF.

Written as DNA, the CDR3 is TGCGCCAGCAGCGCCCGGGACAGGGATCCGAGGGAAAAACTGTTTTTT. This gives the protein CASSARDRDPREKLFF. The chain links TRBV4-1 to TRBJ1-4, with 9 bases lining up with TRBD1. V shed 5 bases, J shed 8 bases, and the junction held 12 bases outside the gene matches. CDR3 length: 16 residues. Per germline, CDR1 MGHRA and CDR2 YSYEKL.

This rearrangement joins TRBV5-4 to TRBJ2-3; 11 nucleotides line up with TRBD2. The CDR3 contains 16 residues. The germline gives CDR1 SGHNT, CDR2 YYREEE (reference sequence). The junction had 9 bases not matched to a gene; V was cut back by 4 bases and J by 5 bases. The CDR3 DNA sequence: TGTGCCAGCAGCCCCAATAGCGGGAGGGCCGGAGATACGCAGTATTTT. Its protein is CASSPNSGRAGDTQYF.